These T cell receptor beta chains were read from a single sample in a study of molecular identifiers for immune sequencing clone quantification. TCRdb called the PCR reads again in MiXCR, with one record for every CDR3 protein. The sample has about half a million distinct CDR3 sequences; 20% to 25% are singletons. The source material was naive CD8+ T cells from blood, with Jurkat cell RNA spiked in. The receptor set was obtained from a human donor in good health. Some libraries in this study had Jurkat cell RNA spiked in. The CDR3 runs from the conserved cysteine through the conserved F or W. A D gene is named only where the DNA matches it firmly. The size of a clone is reported for some rows only, either as once, few or many, or as a class for expanded clones.

v_call	clone_size	j_call	d_call	cdr3_nt	cdr3_aa
TRBV21-1	many	TRBJ2-7	NA	TGTGCCAGCAGCTCCCTCGTGTACGAGCAGTACTTC	CASSSLVYEQYF
TRBV5-4	many	TRBJ2-7	TRBD1	TGTGCCAGCAGCTTCGGGACAGGGGGGCGCGAGCAGTACTTC	CASSFGTGGREQYF
TRBV5-6	NA	TRBJ2-7	TRBD1	TGTGCCAGCAGCCCCGGACAGGGTCTTTTCTACGAGCAGTACTTC	CASSPGQGLFYEQYF
TRBV6-2/TRBV6-3	many	TRBJ2-3	NA	TGTGCCAGCAACCCTATTGGGAGCACAGATACGCAGTATTTT	CASNPIGSTDTQYF
TRBV5-5	NA	TRBJ2-3	NA	TGTGCCAGCAGCTTGGGGTGGGGGCCAGGGGAGGCAGATACGCAGTATTTT	CASSLGWGPGEADTQYF
TRBV24-1	many	TRBJ1-5	NA	TGTGCCACCAGTCCGGGTTCCAATCAGCCCCAGCATTTT	CATSPGSNQPQHF
TRBV28	many	TRBJ2-3	TRBD2	TGTGCCAGCAGTTTATTAGCGACTAGCGGCCGAGATACGCAGTATTTT	CASSLLATSGRDTQYF
TRBV20-1	NA	TRBJ1-1	TRBD1	TGCAGTGCTGCCTCAGGGGGGGGAACTGAAGCTTTCTTT	CSAASGGGTEAFF
TRBV4-3	many	TRBJ2-5	TRBD2	TGCGCCAGCAGCCAAGATCGATACCTAGCGGGGGAAGAGACCCAGTACTTC	CASSQDRYLAGEETQYF
TRBV5-1	NA	TRBJ2-7	TRBD2	TGCGCCAGCAGCTTGGCCGGGGGGGCCCACGAGCAGTACTTC	CASSLAGGAHEQYF
TRBV29-1	many	TRBJ1-1	NA	TGCAGCGTTGACGGTTCGACACTCATGAACACTGAAGCTTTCTTT	CSVDGSTLMNTEAFF
TRBV12-3/TRBV12-4	NA	TRBJ2-5	NA	TGTGCCAGCAGTTTGGGGGTTGGTGAAGAGACCCAGTACTTC	CASSLGVGEETQYF
TRBV20-1	NA	TRBJ2-7	TRBD2	TGCAGTGCTAGCCGGAATAGCGGGAGAAACGAGCAGTACTTC	CSASRNSGRNEQYF
TRBV27	NA	TRBJ1-3	NA	TGTGCCAGCAGCACCACAGGGCCAAGCTCTGGAAACACCATATATTTT	CASSTTGPSSGNTIYF
TRBV30	many	TRBJ1-1	TRBD1	TGTGCCTGGAGTGGGGGGACAGGGATGAACACTGAAGCTTTCTTT	CAWSGGTGMNTEAFF
TRBV5-3	NA	TRBJ1-5	TRBD1	TGTGCCAGCAGCATTTGGACAGGGGGGAATCAGCCCCAGCATTTT	CASSIWTGGNQPQHF
TRBV5-6	few	TRBJ2-3	TRBD2	TGTGCCAGCAGCTTGTCTAGCGGACGGGGAGATACGCAGTATTTT	CASSLSSGRGDTQYF
TRBV12-3/TRBV12-4	many	TRBJ2-3	NA	TGTGCCAGCAGTTTAGTCCGGGGTTCGACAGATACGCAGTATTTT	CASSLVRGSTDTQYF
TRBV2	NA	TRBJ1-4	NA	TGTGCCTTTCAGGACAGACAACTTGCAACTAATGAAAAACTGTTTTTT	CAFQDRQLATNEKLFF
TRBV5-1	few	TRBJ2-7	TRBD1	TGCGCCAGCAGCCTGGACGGGACAGGGGGCATAGACGAGCAGTACTTC	CASSLDGTGGIDEQYF
TRBV14	NA	TRBJ2-5	TRBD1	TGTACCAGCAGACTGACAGGGACGGAGACCCAGTACTTC	CTSRLTGTETQYF
TRBV30	many	TRBJ1-5	NA	TGTGCCTGGAGTGTACGGGTCAGCAATCAGCCCCAGCATTTT	CAWSVRVSNQPQHF
TRBV4-3	many	TRBJ2-7	TRBD1	TGCGCCAGCAGCCAGAACCGGGACAGAGGATACGAGCAGTACTTC	CASSQNRDRGYEQYF
TRBV9	few	TRBJ2-7	TRBD1	TGTGCCAGCAGCCCCGGTTGGCAGGGGGCGCTTTGGGAGCAGTACTTC	CASSPGWQGALWEQYF
TRBV20-1	NA	TRBJ2-3	TRBD2	TGCAGTGCTAGAGATGAGGGACTAGCGGGGGGAGATACGCAGTATTTT	CSARDEGLAGGDTQYF
TRBV19	few	TRBJ1-1	TRBD1	TGTGCCAGTAGTATCTCAACCAGGGGGCGTGCTGAAGCTTTCTTT	CASSISTRGRAEAFF
TRBV10-3	many	TRBJ2-7	NA	TGTGCCATCAGTGACGATGGCTACGAGCAGTACTTC	CAISDDGYEQYF
TRBV7-9	many	TRBJ2-1	TRBD1	TGTGCCAGCAGCTTAGGAATCCAGGGGGCGGACAATGAGCAGTTCTTC	CASSLGIQGADNEQFF
TRBV7-9	many	TRBJ2-3	TRBD2	TGTGCCAGCAGCCCTACTAGCGCCCACACAGATACGCAGTATTTT	CASSPTSAHTDTQYF
TRBV4-3	NA	TRBJ2-7	NA	TGCGCCAGCAGCCAAGACGTGGGAGACTACGAGCAGTACTTC	CASSQDVGDYEQYF
TRBV11-1	NA	TRBJ2-7	TRBD2	TGTGCCAGCAGGCTCGCGTCCGGGACTAGCGGGCCATTCTACGAGCAGTACTTC	CASRLASGTSGPFYEQYF
TRBV6-2/TRBV6-3	many	TRBJ1-2	NA	TGTGCCAGCACCACGGCAGCCTACTATGGCTACACCTTC	CASTTAAYYGYTF
TRBV2	NA	TRBJ1-5	TRBD1	TGTGCCAGCAGTCCTCAAGACAGGGGCAATCAGCCCCAGCATTTT	CASSPQDRGNQPQHF
TRBV13	NA	TRBJ1-1	NA	TGTGCCAGCAGCTTACTCCCCCGCTCTGAAGCTTTCTTT	CASSLLPRSEAFF
TRBV5-1	many	TRBJ2-7	TRBD2	TGCGCCAGCAGCTTGGAACCAGCGGGGGGGGCCTACGAGCAGTACTTC	CASSLEPAGGAYEQYF
TRBV7-2	many	TRBJ1-1	NA	TGTGCCAGCAGCTTACCAGGGGCTCGGACTGAAGCTTTCTTT	CASSLPGARTEAFF
TRBV12-3/TRBV12-4	many	TRBJ1-1	TRBD1	TGTGCCAGCAGTATAGACAGGGGGAGTGAAGCTTTCTTT	CASSIDRGSEAFF
TRBV27	many	TRBJ2-7	NA	TGTGCCAGCAGTCCGTCCCTCTACGAGCAGTACTTC	CASSPSLYEQYF
TRBV6-2/TRBV6-3	NA	TRBJ2-1	TRBD2	TGTGCCAGCAGTTACTCGAGGTCCAGCGGGGGCCAAAGCTCCTACAATGAGCAGTTCTTC	CASSYSRSSGGQSSYNEQFF
TRBV27	few	TRBJ2-1	TRBD2	TGTGCCAGCACCGCAGCGGGGGGGCCGAATGAGCAGTTCTTC	CASTAAGGPNEQFF
TRBV12-3/TRBV12-4	many	TRBJ2-3	NA	TGTGCCAGCAGTTTGGGTGAACGCACAGATACGCAGTATTTT	CASSLGERTDTQYF
TRBV15	many	TRBJ2-7	TRBD1	TGTGCCACCAGCAGAGATGGGACAGGGGGCGGTGAGCAGTACTTC	CATSRDGTGGGEQYF
TRBV5-8	few	TRBJ2-3	TRBD1	TGTGCCAGCAGCTCTACCCCGGGACAGGGAGATACGCAGTATTTT	CASSSTPGQGDTQYF
TRBV19	NA	TRBJ1-5	NA	TGTGCCAGTAGTATACAGGGCACACCAGGATATCAGCCCCAGCATTTT	CASSIQGTPGYQPQHF
TRBV5-1	few	TRBJ1-1	NA	TGCGCCAGCAGCTTGGTGACAGGCGAGAACACTGAAGCTTTCTTT	CASSLVTGENTEAFF
TRBV7-2	once	TRBJ1-4	NA	TGTGCCAGCAGCTTAGAGGGGTCCCATGAACTGTTTTTT	CASSLEGSHELFF
TRBV12-3/TRBV12-4	many	TRBJ2-7	NA	TGTGCCAGCAGTTTGGGTGCGGCAGGCCACGAGCAGTACTTC	CASSLGAAGHEQYF
TRBV12-3/TRBV12-4	many	TRBJ2-7	NA	TGTGCCAGCTCAGGGGAGGACTACGAGCAGTACTTC	CASSGEDYEQYF
TRBV20-1	few	TRBJ2-1	NA	TGCAGTGCCCGGGACTCCGACAATGAGCAGTTCTTC	CSARDSDNEQFF
TRBV27	few	TRBJ1-2	NA	TGTGCCAGCAGTTTATCTCATGAATTCTATGGCTACACCTTC	CASSLSHEFYGYTF